This T cell receptor beta chain was found in a study of blood T cell repertoires in COVID-19. In the study overall: Some COVID-19 samples were acute and others convalescent; all came from the United States, Italy and Spain. Sources were T cells, B-cell-depleted T cells, or PBMCs; the material itself was cDNA or gDNA.

The V end lost 1 base, the J end lost 7 bases, and 10 bases lay between the germline ends. The CDR3 has 14 residues. Germline CDR1 reads PRHDT; CDR2 reads FYEKMQ (reference sequence). Authors' methods: Reference gene primer amplification in the assay estimated nucleated cell counts. Profiled with immunoSEQ multiplex PCR; TCRdb holds only in-frame clones, not every one. The DNA was the basis for D and trimming; V, J and clone size are from that table. The table records about 51,000 clones, around 90% of them present only once. The genes are TRBV13 and TRBJ1-4; maybe TRBD1 (5 bases). The TCR comes from a man aged 50 to 60 with active COVID-19. Sequencing used peripheral blood. The CDR3 DNA is TGTGCCAGCAGCTTAGAAGGGGTTGGTGAAAAACTGTTTTTT. Encoded protein: CASSLEGVGEKLFF.